This T cell receptor beta chain was identified during a study of OX40 agonist ivuxolimab in advanced cancers. Notes on the study in general: Clonal expansion from baseline to week 6 occurred in both CD4+ and CD8+ T cells.

Germline CDR1 reads SGHRS; CDR2 reads YFSETQ. The CDR3 is 15 residues long. The V segment lost 2 bases and the J segment 4 bases; nucleotides outside the gene matches: 7. A remark on this clone: Antigen: not known.

This table comes from immunoSEQ multiplex PCR, and its TCRdb copy is limited to in-frame clones, with some not included. The sample lists 45,000 to 60,000 clones, roughly 90% occurring once. Sequences were derived from CD4+ or CD8+ T cells sorted from blood, sampled in a trial of the OX40 agonist ivuxolimab. This TCR was sampled from an adult with an advanced solid tumor such as melanoma, head and neck, liver or kidney cancer. The chain is built from TRBV5-1 and TRBJ2-7, with 9 bases matching TRBD2. CDR3 sequence: CASSFAGGPDYEQYF. The CDR3 nucleotides are TGCGCCAGCAGCTTCGCGGGGGGGCCCGATTACGAGCAGTACTTC.